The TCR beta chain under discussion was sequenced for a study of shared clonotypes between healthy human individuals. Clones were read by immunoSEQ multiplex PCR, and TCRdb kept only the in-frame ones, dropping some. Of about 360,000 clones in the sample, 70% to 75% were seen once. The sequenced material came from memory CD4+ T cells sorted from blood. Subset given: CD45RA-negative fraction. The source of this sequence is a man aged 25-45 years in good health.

Here the CDR3 reads CASSSSGSETQYF. CDR3 in DNA: TGCGCCAGCAGCTCAAGCGGGAGTGAGACCCAGTACTTC. The chain links TRBV5-1 to TRBJ2-5; 8 nucleotides line up with TRBD2. This CDR3 contains 13 residues. V gave up 3 bases and J gave up 5 bases; unmatched junction bases: 3. The germline gives CDR1 SGHRS, CDR2 YFSETQ.